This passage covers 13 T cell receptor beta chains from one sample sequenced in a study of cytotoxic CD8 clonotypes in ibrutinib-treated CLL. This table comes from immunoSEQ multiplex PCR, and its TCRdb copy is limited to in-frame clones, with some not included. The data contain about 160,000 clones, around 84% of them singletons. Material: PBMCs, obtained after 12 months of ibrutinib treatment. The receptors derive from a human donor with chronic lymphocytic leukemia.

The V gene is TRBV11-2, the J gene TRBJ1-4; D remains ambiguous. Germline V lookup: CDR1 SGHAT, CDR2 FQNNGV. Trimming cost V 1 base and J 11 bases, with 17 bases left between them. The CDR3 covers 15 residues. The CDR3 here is CASSLVRDSENKLFF. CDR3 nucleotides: TGTGCCAGCAGCTTAGTACGTGATTCGGAAAATAAACTGTTTTTT.

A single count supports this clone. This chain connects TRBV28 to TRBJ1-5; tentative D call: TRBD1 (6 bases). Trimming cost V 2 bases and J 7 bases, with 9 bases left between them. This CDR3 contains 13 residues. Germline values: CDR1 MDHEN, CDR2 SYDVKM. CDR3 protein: CASSLTGSQPQHF. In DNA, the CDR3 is TGTGCCAGCAGTTTAACAGGGAGCCAGCCCCAGCATTTT.

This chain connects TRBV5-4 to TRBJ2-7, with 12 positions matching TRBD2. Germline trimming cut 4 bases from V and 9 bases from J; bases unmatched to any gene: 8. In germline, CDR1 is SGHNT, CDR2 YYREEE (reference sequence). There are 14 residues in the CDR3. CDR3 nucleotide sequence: TGTGCCAGCAGCGACAGGGCTAGCGGGAGGGGGCAGTACTTC. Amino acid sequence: CASSDRASGRGQYF.

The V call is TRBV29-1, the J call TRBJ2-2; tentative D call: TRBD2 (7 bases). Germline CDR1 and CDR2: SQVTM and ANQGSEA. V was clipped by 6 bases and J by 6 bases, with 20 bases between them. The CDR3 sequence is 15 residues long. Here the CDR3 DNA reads TGCAGCGTAAGGCCAGCATCGGGGGGCCCCGGGGAGCTGTTTTTT. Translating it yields CSVRPASGGPGELFF.

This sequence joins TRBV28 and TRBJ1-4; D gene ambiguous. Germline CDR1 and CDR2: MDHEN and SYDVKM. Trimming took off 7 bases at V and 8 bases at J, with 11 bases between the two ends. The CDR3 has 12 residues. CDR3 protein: CASTLGAEKLFF. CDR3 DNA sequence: TGTGCCAGCACCTTAGGTGCGGAAAAACTGTTTTTT.

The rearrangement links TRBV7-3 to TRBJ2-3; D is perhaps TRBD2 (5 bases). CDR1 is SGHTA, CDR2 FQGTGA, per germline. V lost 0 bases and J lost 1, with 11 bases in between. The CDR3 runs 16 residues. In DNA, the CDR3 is TGTGCCAGCAGCTTAACGGTGGACTGGCGCACAGATACGCAGTATTTT. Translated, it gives CASSLTVDWRTDTQYF.

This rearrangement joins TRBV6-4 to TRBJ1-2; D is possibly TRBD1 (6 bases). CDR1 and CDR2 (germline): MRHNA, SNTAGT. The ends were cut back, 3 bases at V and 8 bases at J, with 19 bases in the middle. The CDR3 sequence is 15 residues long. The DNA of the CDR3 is TGTGCCAGCAGTGAAGGAGGGGCAGGGGCTTGGGGCTACACCTTC. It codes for CASSEGGAGAWGYTF.

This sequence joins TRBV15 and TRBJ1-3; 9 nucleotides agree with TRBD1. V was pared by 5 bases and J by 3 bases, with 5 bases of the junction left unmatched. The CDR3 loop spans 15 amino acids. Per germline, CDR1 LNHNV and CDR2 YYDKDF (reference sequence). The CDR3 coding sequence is TGTGCCACCAGCTTCCCGGACAGGGGTGGAAACACCATATATTTT. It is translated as CATSFPDRGGNTIYF.

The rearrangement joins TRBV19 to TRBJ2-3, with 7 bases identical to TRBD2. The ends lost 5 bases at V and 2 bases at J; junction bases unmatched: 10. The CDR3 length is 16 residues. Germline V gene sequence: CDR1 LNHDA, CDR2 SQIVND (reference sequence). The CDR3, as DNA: TGTGCCAGTAGTTCTATTGAAGCGGGACCCACAGATACGCAGTATTTT. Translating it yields CASSSIEAGPTDTQYF.

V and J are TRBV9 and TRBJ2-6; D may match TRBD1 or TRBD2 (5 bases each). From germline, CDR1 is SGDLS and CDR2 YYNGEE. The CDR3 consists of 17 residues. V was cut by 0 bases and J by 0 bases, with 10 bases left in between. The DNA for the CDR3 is TGTGCCAGCAGCGTAGCGGGGCGTAGCTCTGGGGCCAACGTCCTGACTTTC. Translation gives CASSVAGRSSGANVLTF.

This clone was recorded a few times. The CDR3: CASSQGSNYGYTF. The DNA for the CDR3 is TGCGCCAGCAGTCAGGGATCTAACTATGGCTACACCTTC. This chain joins TRBV23-1 and TRBJ1-2; D is uncertain. TRBV23-1 is known as an ORF, though its function is uncertain. Trimming took 3 bases from V and 0 from J, leaving 5 bases between them. The CDR3 is 13 amino acids.

The CDR3 loop reads CASSVGSGGPYEQYF. The CDR3 DNA is TGTGCCAGCAGCGTAGGGTCAGGGGGGCCCTACGAGCAGTACTTC. The chain has TRBV9 and TRBJ2-7; TRBD1 might be the D (7 bases). CDR3 size: 15 residues. Trimming stripped 0 bases from V and 2 bases from J, with 12 bases between. Germline values: CDR1 SGDLS, CDR2 YYNGEE.

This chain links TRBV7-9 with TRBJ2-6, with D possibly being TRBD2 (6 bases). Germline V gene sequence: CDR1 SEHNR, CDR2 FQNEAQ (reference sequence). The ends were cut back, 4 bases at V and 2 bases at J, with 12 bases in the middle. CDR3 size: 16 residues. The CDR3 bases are TGTGCCAGCAGCTCCTCAGGGACTGCTGGGGCCAACGTCCTGACTTTC. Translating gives CASSSSGTAGANVLTF.